These 20 T cell receptor beta chains originate from one sample sequenced in a study of radiation and T cells in renal cell carcinoma. Profiling relied on immunoSEQ multiplex PCR, and the TCRdb table lists in-frame clones only, not all of them. This sample has approximately 61,000 clones, with around three quarters found just once. This sample's time point: blood 2 weeks post-SBRT. Treatment specified: 15 Gy SBRT to primary tumor, nephrectomy 4 weeks later. Sample: blood, taken from a patient whose treatment included radiotherapy and nephrectomy. Receptors were obtained from a man aged 55 to 70 with renal cell carcinoma.

V gene TRBV2 combines with J gene TRBJ2-3, with a tentative D call TRBD1 (5 bases). Trimming left V 6 bases short and J 1 base short, with 11 bases between. The CDR3 is 14 residues long. The germline gives CDR1 SNHLY, CDR2 FYNNEI. CDR3 amino acids: CASSQGPGTDTQYF. The DNA of the CDR3 is TGTGCCAGCAGCCAGGGCCCAGGCACAGATACGCAGTATTTT.

This CDR3 is CASSSSTINNEQFF. DNA for the CDR3: TGTGCCAGCAGCTCGTCAACCATTAACAATGAGCAGTTCTTC. The chain combines TRBV7-8 with TRBJ2-1; D not resolved. The V and J ends lost 4 bases and 5 bases respectively, with 12 bases between them. This CDR3 has 14 residues. From germline, CDR1 is SGHVS and CDR2 FQNEAQ.

The rearrangement uses TRBV5-6 and TRBJ1-2; D is unresolved. The CDR3 extends over 14 amino acids. Trimming removed 0 bases from V and 7 bases from J, with 13 bases in between. The germline V gene encodes CDR1 SGHDT and CDR2 YYEEEE. The CDR3 DNA follows: TGTGCCAGCAGCTTGGCCTCTCCGAGCGGTGGCTACACCTTC. It codes for CASSLASPSGGYTF.

This clone was seen more than once but under ten times. The chain is built from TRBV5-1 and TRBJ2-6; 7 bases align to TRBD1. This CDR3 is 16 amino acids long. CDR1 SGHRS and CDR2 YFSETQ come from the germline V gene. After removal of 0 bases from V and 2 bases from J, the junction contained 2 bases not matched to a gene. The CDR3 protein is CASSLDRGTGANVLTF. The DNA of the CDR3 is TGCGCCAGCAGCTTGGACAGGGGCACTGGGGCCAACGTCCTGACTTTC.

This clone has a single count. The chain carries TRBV11-3 and TRBJ2-7, with D possibly being TRBD2 (6 bases). CDR3 length: 13 amino acids. V shed 5 bases and J shed 3 bases, with 11 bases lying between them. Germline values: CDR1 SGHNT, CDR2 YENEEA. The CDR3 is CASSREQGYEQYF. Written as DNA, the CDR3 is TGTGCCAGCAGCCGGGAGCAGGGCTACGAGCAGTACTTC. The whole variable domain, filled in from reference TRBV11-3 and TRBJ2-7, reads EAGVVQSPRYKIIEKKQPVAFWCNPISGHNTLYWYLQNLGQGPELLIRYENEEAVDDSQLPKDRFSAERLKGVDSTLKIQPAELGDSAVYLCASSREQGYEQYFGPGTRLTVT.

This clone was found a few times. The chain couples TRBV5-1 to TRBJ2-4; possible D gene TRBD2, 6 bases. V shed 0 bases and J shed 8 bases, with 9 bases lying between them. The CDR3 consists of 13 residues. Germline V CDR1 and CDR2: SGHRS, YFSETQ. CDR3: CASSLDGGHIQYF. CDR3 bases: TGCGCCAGCAGCTTGGACGGGGGACACATTCAGTACTTC.

A few counts support this clone. J is TRBJ2-7 and V is TRBV19; 9 bases line up with TRBD1. Per the germline V gene, CDR1 is LNHDA and CDR2 is SQIVND (reference sequence). With V trimmed by 1 base and J by 5 bases, 9 bases remained unmatched. CDR3 length equals 16 residues. CDR3 DNA sequence: TGTGCCAGTAGTATAGGGCCGGGACAGGGTCGCAACGAGCAGTACTTC. Translating gives CASSIGPGQGRNEQYF. The variable domain in full, with the rest retrieved from reference TRBV19 and TRBJ2-7, is DGGITQSPKYLFRKEGQNVTLSCEQNLNHDAMYWYRQDPGQGLRLIYYSQIVNDFQKGDIAEGYSVSREKKESFPLTVTSAQKNPTAFYLCASSIGPGQGRNEQYFGPGTRLTVT.

V and J are TRBV7-3 and TRBJ2-3; 8 bases map to TRBD2. Unmatched junction bases numbered 5, after V lost 0 bases and J lost 6 bases. The CDR3 is 15 amino acids. CDR1 is SGHTA, CDR2 FQGTGA, per germline. CDR3 in DNA: TGTGCCAGCAGCTTAACTAGCGGGATATTTGATACGCAGTATTTT. This translates into CASSLTSGIFDTQYF.

V is TRBV12-5 and J is TRBJ2-7; D is undetermined. The germline V gene has CDR1 LGHNT and CDR2 FRNRAP. V lost 2 bases to trimming and J lost 0 bases, with 14 bases between them. The CDR3 length is 16 residues. The CDR3 sequence: CASGLNNVVSSYEQYF. For the CDR3, the DNA is TGTGCTAGTGGTTTGAACAATGTTGTAAGCTCCTACGAGCAGTACTTC.

The table lists this clone with a count of one. This chain joins TRBV5-1 and TRBJ2-3; TRBD1 or TRBD2 may be the D gene (5 bases each). Per the germline V gene, CDR1 is SGHRS and CDR2 is YFSETQ. The CDR3 runs to 14 residues. Trimming shortened V by 3 bases and J by 6 bases, and 14 bases separated the two germline ends. CDR3 residues: CASSSRDQQDTQYF. The CDR3 DNA sequence: TGCGCCAGCAGCTCCCGGGACCAGCAGGATACGCAGTATTTT.

This clone appeared a few times. The V gene is TRBV23-1, the J gene TRBJ2-1; D gene ambiguous. TRBV23-1 counts as an open reading frame of uncertain function. The CDR3 has 14 residues. The V gene lost 1 base and the J gene lost 6 bases, with 10 bases spanning the gap. The CDR3 is CASSQWVTLNEQFF. The CDR3 coding sequence is TGCGCCAGCAGTCAATGGGTGACCCTCAATGAGCAGTTCTTC.

The V gene is TRBV4-3, the J gene TRBJ1-5; D gene unclear. The CDR3 runs to 16 residues. From germline, CDR1 is LGHNA and CDR2 YSLEER. The germline V and J ends were trimmed by 0 bases and 3 bases, with 12 bases remaining between them. CDR3 in DNA: TGCGCCAGCAGCCAAGAATGGAGGCAGTACAATCAGCCCCAGCATTTT. Amino acid sequence: CASSQEWRQYNQPQHF.

J is TRBJ2-3 and V is TRBV6-1; D not resolved. The CDR3 runs to 13 residues. Germline lookup yields CDR1 MNHNS and CDR2 SASEGT. Trimming shortened V by 6 bases and J by 2 bases, and 9 bases separated the two germline ends. DNA of the CDR3: TGTGCCAGCAGGTCTTGGCTCACAGATACGCAGTATTTT. Amino acids: CASRSWLTDTQYF.

V is TRBV5-1 and J is TRBJ2-5; D might be TRBD2 (5 bases). The CDR3 is 12 amino acids. Germline V gene lookup returns CDR1 SGHRS and CDR2 YFSETQ. The ends were cut back, 6 bases at V and 4 bases at J, with 10 bases in the middle. CDR3 nucleotide sequence: TGCGCCAGCACGAGGGATCGAGAGACCCAGTACTTC. This gives the protein CASTRDRETQYF.

The chain is built from TRBV6-1 and TRBJ1-6; 10 nucleotides match TRBD1. Germline V gene lookup returns CDR1 MNHNS and CDR2 SASEGT. The CDR3 has 14 amino acids. Trimming cost V 5 bases and J 9 bases; bases outside gene matches: 4. The CDR3 DNA is TGTGCCAGCAGTTCCGACAGGGGGCTTTCACCCCTCCACTTT. Translated, it gives CASSSDRGLSPLHF.

The chain uses TRBV5-1 and TRBJ2-1; TRBD2 matches 13 bases. The CDR3 contains 17 residues. V lost 7 bases, J lost 1 base, and 8 bases stayed unmatched. Germline V gives CDR1 SGHRS, CDR2 YFSETQ. As DNA, the CDR3 is TGCGCCAGCGCACTAGCGGGAGGGTTGGAATCCTACAATGAGCAGTTCTTC. This codes for CASALAGGLESYNEQFF.

The rearrangement joins TRBV2 to TRBJ2-1; TRBD1 might be the D (5 bases). V lost 8 bases and J lost 3, with 8 bases in between. CDR3 length equals 12 residues. Looked up from germline, CDR1 is SNHLY and CDR2 is FYNNEI. CDR3 in DNA: TGTGCCAGCGGGGCTATCTACAATGAGCAGTTCTTC. Translated: CASGAIYNEQFF.

The genes are TRBV5-4 and TRBJ2-3; TRBD2 matches at 9 bases. Germline V lookup: CDR1 SGHNT, CDR2 YYREEE (reference sequence). The length of the CDR3 is 16 residues. With 3 bases clipped from V and 4 bases from J, the junction kept 9 bases outside the gene matches. In nucleotides, the CDR3 is TGTGCCAGCAGCTCCGTAGCGGGAGTAGCGGCAGATACGCAGTATTTT. Translated: CASSSVAGVAADTQYF. Variable domain in full (rest from reference TRBV5-4 and TRBJ2-3): ETGVTQSPTHLIKTRGQQVTLRCSSQSGHNTVSWYQQALGQGPQFIFQYYREEENGRGNFPPRFSGLQFPNYSSELNVNALELDDSALYLCASSSVAGVAADTQYFGPGTRLTVL.

This rearrangement joins TRBV2 to TRBJ1-5, with a tentative D call TRBD1 (5 bases). CDR3 length: 13 residues. Trimming took 10 bases from V and 2 from J, leaving 12 bases between them. The germline gives CDR1 SNHLY, CDR2 FYNNEI. The DNA for the CDR3 is TGTGCCACAGGGTTTCGGGGCAATCAGCCCCAGCATTTT. Protein sequence: CATGFRGNQPQHF.

This clone has just a few counts. The chain links TRBV27 to TRBJ1-2; 7 nucleotides match TRBD1. The germline gives CDR1 MNHEY, CDR2 SMNVEV (reference sequence). The CDR3 runs to 13 residues. The ends lost 2 bases at V and 4 bases at J; junction bases unmatched: 1. The CDR3 bases are TGTGCCAGCAGTTTAGAGGGGGCCTATGGCTACACCTTC. It is translated as CASSLEGAYGYTF.